This entry is about one T cell receptor beta chain. Measured with immunoSEQ multiplex PCR; TCRdb has only the in-frame clones, and not every one. The sample has hundreds of thousands of clones; about 88% are singletons. This sample stems from a study of blood T cell repertoires in COVID-19. At the level of the study: Both acute and convalescent COVID-19 samples were obtained from the United States, Italy and Spain.

This clonotype was sampled from a woman between 18 and 29 years old who had been exposed to COVID-19. The specimen sequenced was PBMCs or T cells enriched from blood (not recorded which).

The CDR3 reads CASSDLDREQPQHF. In nucleotides, the CDR3 is TGTGCCAGCAGTGACCTAGACAGGGAACAGCCCCAGCATTTT. The rearrangement uses TRBV6-1 and TRBJ1-5, with 7 nucleotides matching TRBD1. This CDR3 region has 14 residues. Trimming cost V 3 bases and J 7 bases; bases outside gene matches: 6. In germline, CDR1 is MNHNS, CDR2 SASEGT.